This T cell receptor (beta chain) was found in a study of PD-1 and CTLA-4 blockade in melanoma. TCRdb's copy holds only in-frame clones and misses some; the assay was immunoSEQ multiplex PCR. The sample lists 25,000 to 40,000 clones, 88% seen once, with approximately 6.4% in the top ten. Germline V CDR1 and CDR2: SGDLS, YYNGEE. The CDR3 contains 14 residues. V shed 6 bases and J shed 8 bases, with 15 bases lying between them. This rearrangement joins TRBV9 to TRBJ1-6, with D possibly matching TRBD1 (5 bases). The receptor was isolated from a human donor with melanoma. The specimen was CD8+ T cells from peripheral blood, collected from a patient given anti-PD-1 treatment. The CDR3 spells CASKGPDFHSPLHF. CDR3 sequence (DNA): TGTGCCAGCAAGGGGCCCGATTTCCATTCACCCCTCCACTTT.